A selection of T cell receptor beta chains follows, all from one sample in a study of Graves' ophthalmopathy and Graves' hyperthyroidism. TCRdb reanalysed the multiplex PCR reads using MiXCR and keeps one entry per CDR3 protein. The sample yields a few hundred thousand distinct CDR3 sequences, about 17% seen once. Sample: peripheral blood. These receptors were collected from an adult woman with stable Graves' hyperthyroidism. CDR3s include the opening cysteine and the closing phenylalanine or tryptophan. Fields, in order: CDR3 protein, CDR3 DNA, V gene, D gene, J gene, clone size. The D gene is left open where the match is weak. Not all rows give a size; the values are once, few, many and, for expanded clones, a class.

CDR3aa: CATSDFRGVETQYF
CDR3nt: TGTGCCACCAGTGATTTCCGGGGGGTAGAGACCCAGTACTTC
v_gene: TRBV24-1
d_gene: TRBD2
j_gene: TRBJ2-5
abundance: many

CDR3aa: CASSPASGRETQYF
CDR3nt: TGTGCCAGCAGCCCCGCTAGCGGTCGAGAGACCCAGTACTTC
v_gene: TRBV11-2
d_gene: TRBD2
j_gene: TRBJ2-5
abundance: many

CDR3aa: CASSQDSAGPSNQPQHF
CDR3nt: TGCGCCAGCAGCCAAGATAGCGCAGGGCCTAGCAATCAGCCCCAGCATTTT
v_gene: TRBV4-3
d_gene: NA
j_gene: TRBJ1-5
abundance: few

CDR3aa: CSVAHQGAGGSYEQYF
CDR3nt: TGCAGCGTTGCTCATCAAGGGGCGGGAGGCTCCTACGAGCAGTACTTC
v_gene: TRBV29-1
d_gene: TRBD2
j_gene: TRBJ2-7
abundance: many

CDR3aa: CASSLFVMGYEQYF
CDR3nt: TGTGCCAGCAGCTTATTTGTCATGGGTTACGAGCAGTACTTC
v_gene: TRBV11-2
d_gene: NA
j_gene: TRBJ2-7
abundance: many

CDR3aa: CSAPGGLAGFYEQYF
CDR3nt: TGCAGTGCTCCCGGGGGACTAGCGGGATTCTACGAGCAGTACTTC
v_gene: TRBV20-1
d_gene: TRBD2
j_gene: TRBJ2-7
abundance: many

CDR3aa: CAWSVRVDGGYTF
CDR3nt: TGTGCCTGGAGTGTACGGGTTGACGGGGGCTACACCTTC
v_gene: TRBV30
d_gene: NA
j_gene: TRBJ1-2
abundance: many

CDR3aa: CASSLQSVGNQPQHF
CDR3nt: TGTGCCAGCAGTTTACAGTCCGTAGGCAATCAGCCCCAGCATTTT
v_gene: TRBV28
d_gene: NA
j_gene: TRBJ1-5
abundance: NA

CDR3aa: CSAAPGTLKYLGGYTF
CDR3nt: TGCAGTGCCGCGCCGGGAACCCTGAAATACCTTGGGGGCTACACCTTC
v_gene: TRBV20-1
d_gene: NA
j_gene: TRBJ1-2
abundance: many

CDR3aa: CASSPVAGGIYGYTF
CDR3nt: TGTGCCAGCAGTCCAGTCGCAGGGGGAATTTATGGCTACACCTTC
v_gene: TRBV6-2/TRBV6-3
d_gene: TRBD1
j_gene: TRBJ1-2
abundance: many

CDR3aa: CASSRTGLGGYTF
CDR3nt: TGTGCCAGCAGCCGGACAGGGCTTGGGGGCTACACCTTC
v_gene: TRBV13
d_gene: TRBD1
j_gene: TRBJ1-2
abundance: many

CDR3aa: CAWRGNGYEQYF
CDR3nt: TGTGCCTGGAGGGGTAATGGCTACGAGCAGTACTTC
v_gene: TRBV30
d_gene: NA
j_gene: TRBJ2-7
abundance: NA

CDR3aa: CASSDGRFTEAFF
CDR3nt: TGTGCCAGCAGTGACGGGAGGTTCACTGAAGCTTTCTTT
v_gene: TRBV6-4
d_gene: NA
j_gene: TRBJ1-1
abundance: many

CDR3aa: CATSRGGSLNTEAFF
CDR3nt: TGTGCCACCAGCAGAGGAGGCAGTCTGAACACTGAAGCTTTCTTT
v_gene: TRBV15
d_gene: NA
j_gene: TRBJ1-1
abundance: NA

CDR3aa: CASSLRGQGAPYEQYF
CDR3nt: TGTGCCAGCAGTTTAAGGGGACAGGGGGCCCCCTACGAGCAGTACTTC
v_gene: TRBV28
d_gene: TRBD1
j_gene: TRBJ2-7
abundance: many

CDR3aa: CASKRAETQYF
CDR3nt: TGTGCCAGCAAACGGGCAGAGACCCAGTACTTC
v_gene: TRBV28
d_gene: NA
j_gene: TRBJ2-5
abundance: many

CDR3aa: CASSYRRVGGYTF
CDR3nt: TGTGCCAGCAGTTACCGCAGGGTTGGTGGCTACACCTTC
v_gene: TRBV6-5
d_gene: NA
j_gene: TRBJ1-2
abundance: many

CDR3aa: CSARDSISGTQYF
CDR3nt: TGCAGTGCTAGAGATTCCATAAGCGGGACCCAGTACTTC
v_gene: TRBV20-1
d_gene: NA
j_gene: TRBJ2-5
abundance: many

CDR3aa: CASSTLTAF
CDR3nt: TGTGCCAGCTCGACACTCACCGCGTTC
v_gene: TRBV28
d_gene: NA
j_gene: TRBJ2-7
abundance: many

CDR3aa: CASSLLGGGTYEQYF
CDR3nt: TGTGCCAGCAGCTTACTAGGCGGAGGTACCTACGAGCAGTACTTC
v_gene: TRBV7-2
d_gene: NA
j_gene: TRBJ2-7
abundance: many

CDR3aa: CASSYSTRRRETQYF
CDR3nt: TGTGCCAGCAGTTACTCGACTAGACGGAGAGAGACCCAGTACTTC
v_gene: TRBV6-2/TRBV6-3
d_gene: NA
j_gene: TRBJ2-5
abundance: many

CDR3aa: CASSSRLTGEAYEQYF
CDR3nt: TGTGCCAGCAGTTCCCGACTGACAGGGGAGGCCTACGAGCAGTACTTC
v_gene: TRBV27
d_gene: TRBD1
j_gene: TRBJ2-7
abundance: many

CDR3aa: CASSDRESSYNSPLHF
CDR3nt: TGTGCCAGCAGTGATCGGGAAAGCTCCTATAATTCACCCCTCCACTTT
v_gene: TRBV6-1
d_gene: NA
j_gene: TRBJ1-6
abundance: many

CDR3aa: CASSLFPGGFSGANVLTF
CDR3nt: TGTGCCAGCAGTTTATTCCCAGGGGGCTTCTCTGGGGCCAACGTCCTGACTTTC
v_gene: TRBV28
d_gene: TRBD1
j_gene: TRBJ2-6
abundance: many

CDR3aa: CSAPLGVTGELFF
CDR3nt: TGCAGCGCCCCCTTGGGAGTAACCGGGGAGCTGTTTTTT
v_gene: TRBV29-1
d_gene: NA
j_gene: TRBJ2-2
abundance: many

CDR3aa: CASSLTQGARYEQYF
CDR3nt: TGTGCCAGCAGCTTGACACAGGGGGCGAGGTACGAGCAGTACTTC
v_gene: TRBV11-2
d_gene: TRBD1
j_gene: TRBJ2-7
abundance: many

CDR3aa: CASTLRAGESQYF
CDR3nt: TGTGCCAGCACCCTGAGGGCAGGGGAAAGCCAGTACTTC
v_gene: TRBV12-3/TRBV12-4
d_gene: NA
j_gene: TRBJ2-5
abundance: many

CDR3aa: CASPRSYEQYF
CDR3nt: TGCGCCAGCCCGCGGAGTTACGAGCAGTACTTC
v_gene: TRBV10-1
d_gene: NA
j_gene: TRBJ2-7
abundance: many

CDR3aa: CASSQWSNQPQHF
CDR3nt: TGCGCCAGCAGCCAATGGAGCAATCAGCCCCAGCATTTT
v_gene: TRBV4-1
d_gene: NA
j_gene: TRBJ1-5
abundance: many

CDR3aa: CASRSGTSGTGELFF
CDR3nt: TGTGCCAGCAGATCGGGGACTAGCGGCACCGGGGAGCTGTTTTTT
v_gene: TRBV6-1
d_gene: TRBD2
j_gene: TRBJ2-2
abundance: many

CDR3aa: CASSQDDRIFYEQYF
CDR3nt: TGTGCCAGCAGCCAAGATGACCGAATATTCTACGAGCAGTACTTC
v_gene: TRBV3-1
d_gene: NA
j_gene: TRBJ2-7
abundance: NA

CDR3aa: CASSLEPFTEAFF
CDR3nt: TGCGCCAGCAGCTTGGAGCCGTTTACTGAAGCTTTCTTT
v_gene: TRBV5-1
d_gene: NA
j_gene: TRBJ1-1
abundance: many

CDR3aa: CASCDSSKIYSPLHF
CDR3nt: TGTGCCAGCTGTGACAGCTCAAAGATCTATTCACCCCTCCACTTT
v_gene: TRBV6-1
d_gene: NA
j_gene: TRBJ1-6
abundance: many

CDR3aa: CAISGVPIDYTF
CDR3nt: TGTGCCATCAGTGGAGTCCCAATTGACTACACCTTC
v_gene: TRBV10-3
d_gene: NA
j_gene: TRBJ1-2
abundance: many

CDR3aa: CASTPGTGSSYNSPLHF
CDR3nt: TGTGCCAGCACCCCCGGGACAGGGAGCTCCTATAATTCACCCCTCCACTTT
v_gene: TRBV6-1
d_gene: TRBD1
j_gene: TRBJ1-6
abundance: NA

CDR3aa: CASSLRLAGGNTGELFF
CDR3nt: TGTGCCAGTAGTTTAAGACTAGCGGGAGGTAACACCGGGGAGCTGTTTTTT
v_gene: TRBV19
d_gene: TRBD2
j_gene: TRBJ2-2
abundance: NA

CDR3aa: CASSQVGQDYEQYF
CDR3nt: TGTGCCAGCAGCCAAGTTGGACAAGACTACGAGCAGTACTTC
v_gene: TRBV3-1
d_gene: NA
j_gene: TRBJ2-7
abundance: NA

CDR3aa: CASSRQGSGANVLTF
CDR3nt: TGTGCCAGCAGCAGGCAGGGCTCTGGGGCCAACGTCCTGACTTTC
v_gene: TRBV11-1
d_gene: NA
j_gene: TRBJ2-6
abundance: many

CDR3aa: CASSYKPEPNYGYTF
CDR3nt: TGTGCCAGCAGTTATAAGCCGGAACCTAACTATGGCTACACCTTC
v_gene: TRBV6-2/TRBV6-3
d_gene: NA
j_gene: TRBJ1-2
abundance: NA

CDR3aa: CASSAGRTTNTGELFF
CDR3nt: TGTGCCAGCAGCGCTGGAAGAACCACGAACACCGGGGAGCTGTTTTTT
v_gene: TRBV5-5
d_gene: NA
j_gene: TRBJ2-2
abundance: many

CDR3aa: CASSLARDRGVVINQPQHF
CDR3nt: TGTGCCAGCAGCTTGGCCCGGGACAGGGGTGTTGTGATCAATCAGCCCCAGCATTTT
v_gene: TRBV5-4
d_gene: TRBD1
j_gene: TRBJ1-5
abundance: few

CDR3aa: CASSFRTGGGAGELFF
CDR3nt: TGTGCCAGCAGTTTCAGGACAGGGGGCGGCGCCGGGGAGCTGTTTTTT
v_gene: TRBV27
d_gene: TRBD1
j_gene: TRBJ2-2
abundance: NA

CDR3aa: CASSVGRQRSGELFF
CDR3nt: TGTGCCAGCAGCGTCGGGCGGCAAAGGTCCGGGGAGCTGTTTTTT
v_gene: TRBV5-5
d_gene: NA
j_gene: TRBJ2-2
abundance: many

CDR3aa: CASSDTTSQYF
CDR3nt: TGTGCCAGCAGTGATACGACTTCGCAGTACTTC
v_gene: TRBV2
d_gene: NA
j_gene: TRBJ2-7
abundance: many

CDR3aa: CASSLKYNGQGGDTQYF
CDR3nt: TGTGCCAGCAGCCTTAAATATAACGGACAGGGTGGGGATACGCAGTATTTT
v_gene: TRBV27
d_gene: TRBD1
j_gene: TRBJ2-3
abundance: few

CDR3aa: CASSLGVRGELFF
CDR3nt: TGTGCCAGCAGTTTGGGGGTTCGCGGGGAGCTGTTTTTT
v_gene: TRBV12-3/TRBV12-4
d_gene: NA
j_gene: TRBJ2-2
abundance: many